The TCR beta chain described here comes from a study of cytomegalovirus exposure and HLA in healthy donors. Study context: Within an early data release were 65 million to 90 million unique TCRs drawn from HLA-typed donors. Study observations and caveats: Relative to equally common others, HLA-associated TCR beta chains showed greater clonal expansion in a later analysis.

It was with 60 Vbeta and 13 Jbeta primers that the PCR ran. Libraries were prepared by immunoSEQ multiplex PCR; TCRdb keeps only in-frame clonotypes and omits some of them. The repertoire holds some 120,000 clones, with approximately 80% as singletons. With respect to this clone: Antigen: not known.

V was cut by 3 bases and J by 9 bases, with 15 bases left in between. Germline V gives CDR1 MRHNA, CDR2 SNTAGT. The CDR3 contains 14 residues. The chain joins TRBV6-4 to TRBJ2-1; D call uncertain. The sequencing input was PBMCs. The clonotype comes from a man younger than 30 in good health and CMV-seronegative. This CDR3 is CASSERIRTGEQFF. In DNA, the CDR3 is TGTGCCAGCAGTGAGCGGATTAGAACGGGTGAGCAGTTCTTC.